This T cell receptor beta chain was identified in a study of control samples from healthy donors and cancer patients. Only in-frame clones appear in the TCRdb table, and some are missing; sequencing was by immunoSEQ multiplex PCR. Of approximately 150,000 clones listed, about 90% are singletons. There are 15 residues in the CDR3. Germline V gene lookup returns CDR1 SEHNR and CDR2 FQNEAQ (reference sequence). Trimming stripped 1 base from V and 4 bases from J, with 11 bases between. The V gene is TRBV7-9, the J gene TRBJ2-1; D is unresolved. Sample: blood. This sequence was found in a young man in good health. CDR3 residues: CASSLDRPTYNEQFF. CDR3 sequence (DNA): TGTGCCAGCAGCTTAGACCGGCCCACTTACAATGAGCAGTTCTTC.